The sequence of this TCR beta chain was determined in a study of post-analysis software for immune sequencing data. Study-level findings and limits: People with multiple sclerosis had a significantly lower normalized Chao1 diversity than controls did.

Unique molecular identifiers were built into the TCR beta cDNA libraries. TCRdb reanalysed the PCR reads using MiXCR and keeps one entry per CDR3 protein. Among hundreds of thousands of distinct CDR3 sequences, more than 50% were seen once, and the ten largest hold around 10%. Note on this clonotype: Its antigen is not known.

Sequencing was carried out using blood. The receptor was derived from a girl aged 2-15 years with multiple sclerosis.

The DNA for the CDR3 is TGCGCCAGCAGCTTGCTCGAGGACTACGAGCAGTACTTC. Its translation: CASSLLEDYEQYF. This chain uses TRBV5-1 with TRBJ2-4; D unclear. The end of the DNA aligns better with TRBJ2-7, so the J call may be wrong. Germline assignment: CDR1 SGHRS and CDR2 YFSETQ. The CDR3 spans 13 residues.